The T cell receptor beta chain under discussion was sequenced for a study of PD-1 blockade in mismatch repair-deficient tumors. Across the whole study: Patients had approximately 12 mismatch repair-deficient cancer types, all previously treated and progressing. Study outcomes and limitations: After pembrolizumab, tumor-resident clones rose rapidly, then generally contracted before radiologic responses.

All patients were mismatch repair deficient, assessed by either PCR or immunohistochemistry. TCRs were sequenced from a few patients responding to pembrolizumab. The data were produced by immunoSEQ multiplex PCR, yet TCRdb's version contains in-frame clones alone and is incomplete. The table has under 50,000 clones, around 77% seen once; the top ten hold 3% to 4%. With regard to this clone: Its antigen is not known.

This CDR3 contains 17 residues. The V end lost 5 bases, the J end lost 5 bases, and 21 bases lay between the germline ends. Looked up from germline, CDR1 is SGHNT and CDR2 is YENEEA. The V and J genes are TRBV11-3 and TRBJ2-2, with D possibly matching TRBD1 (6 bases). The starting material was PBMCs, obtained before pembrolizumab treatment. This clonotype originated in an adult with mismatch repair-deficient cancer. This chain's CDR3 is CASSPGLSGTRTGELFF. The CDR3 region has the DNA TGTGCCAGCAGCCCGGGGTTGTCAGGGACACGGACCGGGGAGCTGTTTTTT.